This T cell receptor (beta chain) comes out of a study of T-cell memory formation after mild COVID-19. Across the whole study: Largely donor-specific sequence clusters came from two donors.

TCRdb processed the 5' RACE reads anew with MiXCR; each CDR3 protein has one entry. Of 60,000 to 65,000 distinct CDR3 sequences listed, 9% to 9.5% were seen once; the top ten hold approximately 1.1%. V lost 3 bases and J 0 bases, leaving 8 bases between the germline ends. The CDR3 is 15 residues long. In its sample, this clonotype was seen many times. Antigen unknown. Findings and limits, study-wide: Balance between CD4 and CD8 was seen in clones contracting day 15 to 85, and a CD4+ lean was seen in later expanders. The finding that pre-infection memory included some responding clones suggested that cross-reactive memory joined. Among CD4+ contracting clones, most were CM and EM, and CD8+ ones EMRA.

The chain joins TRBV12-3 or TRBV12-4 to TRBJ2-2, with D perhaps matching TRBD1 (6 bases). Sequencing used PBMCs or a T cell subset sorted from them (not recorded which). The source is a man younger than 35 who had mild COVID-19 (a few samples of this study predate the infection). Cell type and time point are not known. Here the CDR3 reads CASSFRTANTGELFF. The DNA of the CDR3 is TGTGCCAGCAGTTTCCGGACAGCGAACACCGGGGAGCTGTTTTTT.